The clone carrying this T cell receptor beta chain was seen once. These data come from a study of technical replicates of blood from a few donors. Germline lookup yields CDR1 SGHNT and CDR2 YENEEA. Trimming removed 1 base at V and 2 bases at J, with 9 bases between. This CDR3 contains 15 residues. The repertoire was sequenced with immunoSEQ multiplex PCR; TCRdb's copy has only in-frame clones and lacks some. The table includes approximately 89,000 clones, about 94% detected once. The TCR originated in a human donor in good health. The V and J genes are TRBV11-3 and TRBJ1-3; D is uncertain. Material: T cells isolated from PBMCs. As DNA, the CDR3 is TGTGCCAGCAGCTTAGGGCCCCCCGCTGGAAACACCATATATTTT. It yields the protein CASSLGPPAGNTIYF.